Included here is one T cell receptor beta chain sequence, with context. No antigen is known for it. This sample was included in a study of T cell repertoires in cytomegalovirus infection. Across the study: An indication of both CMV infection and matching HLA type came from public TCR beta signatures.

TCRdb reprocessed the reads with MiXCR, giving one entry per CDR3 protein. This table has about 260,000 distinct CDR3 sequences, around 15% appearing once. General study points: The cumulative frequency of public TCR beta families distinguished individuals who carried CMV together with the relevant HLA. HLA-C-restricted CMV clonotypes gave the most frequent clonotype in two of eight donors.

Deletions cut 7 bases from V and 2 bases from J, with 23 bases between. Germline values: CDR1 SQVTM, CDR2 ANQGSEA. CDR3 length equals 16 residues. The sequenced sample consisted of PBMCs. The sequence was collected from a human donor in good health (CMV status not recorded). Some clones in this sample may be carry-over from other donors' samples. The rearrangement uses TRBV29-1 and TRBJ2-5, with D unresolved. The CDR3 protein is CSARAGLNKLQETQYF. Here the CDR3 DNA reads TGCAGCGCAAGGGCCGGTCTCAACAAGCTGCAAGAGACCCAGTACTTC. Full variable domain (remainder filled in from reference TRBV29-1 and TRBJ2-5): SAVISQKPSRDICQRGTSLTIQCQVDSQVTMMFWYRQQPGQSLTLIATANQGSEATYESGFVIDKFPISRPNLTFSTLTVSNMSPEDSSIYLCSARAGLNKLQETQYFGPGTRLLVL.